Following are 11 T cell receptor beta chains from one sample sequenced in a study of cytomegalovirus exposure and HLA in healthy donors. Primers included in the PCR were 60 Vbeta and 13 Jbeta primers. Sequencing was performed with immunoSEQ multiplex PCR; in TCRdb, only in-frame clones are kept and a portion is missing. The sample holds roughly 130,000 clones, roughly 70% seen once. What was sequenced was PBMCs. The origin of the receptors is a man in his forties in good health and CMV-seropositive.

This chain joins TRBV2 and TRBJ2-7; 9 nucleotides align to TRBD1. Germline V gene lookup returns CDR1 SNHLY and CDR2 FYNNEI. This CDR3 region has 14 residues. V lost 6 bases to trimming and J lost 2 bases; unmatched junction nucleotides: 5. The CDR3 DNA reads TGTGCCAGCAGGGAGGGACAGGGAACCTACGAGCAGTACTTC. Translation: CASREGQGTYEQYF.

This clone appeared a single time. The chain couples TRBV21-1 to TRBJ2-3; the table calls TRBD1, which could not be checked here. TRBV21-1 is a known pseudogene. The CDR3 is 16 amino acids. CDR3 in amino acids: CASSKGRQGSTDTQYF. The CDR3 DNA sequence: TGTGCCAGCAGCAAAGGTCGACAGGGTAGCACAGATACGCAGTATTTT.

The rearrangement links TRBV6-4 to TRBJ2-3, with 7 bases matching TRBD2. This CDR3 spans 16 amino acids. V lost 0 bases to trimming and J lost 2 bases; unmatched junction nucleotides: 5. Germline CDR1 is MRHNA and CDR2 is SNTAGT. The CDR3 protein is CASSDSSGAPTDTQYF. CDR3 nucleotide sequence: TGTGCCAGCAGTGACTCGAGCGGGGCGCCCACAGATACGCAGTATTTT.

This clone was counted a single time. The chain recombines TRBV27 with TRBJ2-5; possibly TRBD2 for D (7 bases). This CDR3 comprises 14 residues. V gave up 3 bases and J gave up 4 bases, with 12 bases separating them. From germline, CDR1 is MNHEY and CDR2 SMNVEV (reference sequence). The CDR3 bases are TGTGCCAGCAGTTTTTGGGGGGGCCGAGAGACCCAGTACTTC. This codes for CASSFWGGRETQYF.

Only one count was recorded for this clone. CDR3 residues: CASSEPRDRDEQYF. In nucleotides, the CDR3 is TGTGCCAGCAGTGAACCCCGGGACAGGGACGAGCAGTACTTC. The chain combines TRBV6-1 with TRBJ2-7; 9 bases agree with TRBD1. The germline gives CDR1 MNHNS, CDR2 SASEGT. Unmatched junction bases numbered 4, after V lost 2 bases and J lost 5 bases. CDR3 length equals 14 residues.

V gene TRBV10-3 combines with J gene TRBJ2-1; 14 nucleotides line up with TRBD2. CDR3 length equals 14 residues. Unmatched junction bases numbered 9, after V lost 11 bases and J lost 9 bases. CDR1 is ENHRY and CDR2 is SYGVKD in the germline V gene. CDR3 sequence (DNA): TGTGCCTCCAAAGGCGGGACTAGCGGGGGTGAGCAGTTCTTC. It translates to CASKGGTSGGEQFF.

The chain joins TRBV11-2 to TRBJ2-5; the match to TRBD2 covers 7 bases. Germline values: CDR1 SGHAT, CDR2 FQNNGV. The V and J ends lost 1 base and 7 bases, in that order; junction bases with no gene match: 12. The CDR3 extends over 16 amino acids. The CDR3 nucleotides are TGTGCCAGCAGCTTAGCCGGGGACTATCAAGCTCTGACCCAGTACTTC. Protein product: CASSLAGDYQALTQYF.

The rearrangement joins TRBV4-2 to TRBJ1-5; 7 bases map to TRBD1. This CDR3 region has 13 residues. CDR1 is LGHNA and CDR2 is YNFKEQ in the germline V gene. Trimming at V came to 7 bases and at J to 4 bases, leaving 4 bases not matched to a gene. In DNA form, the CDR3 reads TGTGCCAGCACACAGGGGTTAAATCAGCCCCAGCATTTT. Its translation: CASTQGLNQPQHF.

V and J are TRBV7-9 and TRBJ1-1; 9 bases agree with TRBD1. The CDR3 spans 16 residues. Germline V gene sequence: CDR1 SEHNR, CDR2 FQNEAQ (reference sequence). V dropped 3 bases and J dropped 3; count of bases not matched to a gene: 8. CDR3 region: CASSLGTGLRDTEAFF. The CDR3 DNA follows: TGTGCCAGCAGCTTGGGGACAGGGTTGCGGGACACTGAAGCTTTCTTT.

This clone turned up a few times. The J gene is TRBJ2-7, the V gene TRBV7-9; TRBD2 agrees at 14 bases. CDR1 and CDR2 from the germline V gene are SEHNR and FQNEAQ (reference sequence). Trimming at V came to 1 base and at J to 6 bases, leaving 8 bases not matched to a gene. The CDR3 consists of 17 residues. The CDR3 spells CASSLGGLAGAVAEQYF. The CDR3 DNA follows: TGTGCCAGCAGCTTAGGGGGACTAGCGGGAGCGGTCGCCGAGCAGTACTTC.

The chain combines TRBV5-1 with TRBJ2-3; 10 bases are a match to TRBD2. The J segment lost 1 base and the V segment lost 0 bases, leaving 2 bases of the junction unmatched. The CDR3 extends over 16 amino acids. Per germline, CDR1 SGHRS and CDR2 YFSETQ. The CDR3 bases are TGCGCCAGCAGCTTGGCCGGGACTAGCGGCACAGATACGCAGTATTTT. This codes for CASSLAGTSGTDTQYF.